A single sample gave rise to the 4 T cell receptor beta chains below, sequenced in a study of blood T cell repertoires in COVID-19. Here immunoSEQ multiplex PCR was the method, and the copy in TCRdb shows in-frame clones only, minus some. This table has 99,000 or so clones, around 90% appearing once. Sequenced sample: peripheral blood. These receptors all stem from a human donor in a cohort sampled during active COVID-19.

The V gene is TRBV4-1, the J gene TRBJ1-1; D unclear. The CDR3 sequence is 9 residues long. Trimming pared 9 bases from V and 5 bases from J, leaving 4 bases between. In germline, CDR1 is MGHRA, CDR2 YSYEKL. CDR3 loop: CASRTEAFF. The CDR3 region has the DNA TGCGCCAGTCGGACTGAAGCTTTCTTT.

The gene calls are TRBV9 and TRBJ2-5; 8 positions agree with TRBD2. Germline V CDR1 and CDR2: SGDLS, YYNGEE. CDR3 size: 14 residues. V trimming: 3 bases; J trimming: 4 bases; junction bases outside the gene matches: 5. CDR3 DNA: TGTGCCAGCAGCGCTGGACTAGCCGGAGAGACCCAGTACTTC. It encodes CASSAGLAGETQYF.

The rearrangement uses TRBV24-1 and TRBJ2-7; 9 bases are shared with TRBD1. After removal of 9 bases from V and 2 bases from J, the junction contained 10 bases not matched to a gene. The CDR3 has 15 residues. Germline CDR1 reads KGHDR; CDR2 reads SFDVKD. The CDR3 loop reads CATYGPGQGPYEQYF. CDR3 DNA: TGTGCCACCTATGGTCCGGGACAGGGACCCTACGAGCAGTACTTC.

The chain links TRBV30 to TRBJ2-7; 8 bases agree with TRBD1. In germline, CDR1 is GTSNPN, CDR2 SVGIG (reference sequence). Germline trimming cut 3 bases from V and 2 bases from J; bases unmatched to any gene: 6. The CDR3 spans 14 residues. The chain's CDR3 is CAWRARTGPYEQYF. CDR3 coding DNA: TGTGCCTGGAGGGCCAGGACAGGGCCCTACGAGCAGTACTTC.